This TCR beta chain appears in the sequencing data of a study of blood T cell repertoires in COVID-19 (TCRdb year 2020). General notes on the study: The collaborator samples originated in the United States, Italy and Spain and spanned the acute and convalescent phases of COVID-19. The prospective study material was composed of cDNA or gDNA derived from T cells, B-cell-depleted T cells, or PBMCs. The dataset comprised deeply sampled blood TCRbeta repertoires from subjects exposed to, actively infected with, or recovered from COVID-19. A freely available public database, intended as a resource for researchers studying the immune response to SARS-CoV-2, is where the repertoires were released. Samples were obtained from the ongoing ImmuneRACE study (first 160 participants) and from 950 to 1,500 subjects provided by 6 global collaborators. The sample metadata nearly always contained a de-identified subject ID, COVID-19 status, age in years and sex. Where HLA class I and class II types were available, the types were taken from metadata supplied by the sample provider, not from assay-based typing.

Regarding this clone: The antigen it binds to is not known. One base away there is no much larger clone; base qualities are not given.

Each collaborating institution followed its own protocols to collect whole blood in K2EDTA tubes. For TCRbeta analysis, collaborator samples were shipped as frozen whole blood, as isolated PBMCs, or as DNA extracted from either sample type. General conclusions and limits of the study: The amount of clinical and demographic metadata varied by source and participant and was provided uncurated.

TCRbeta CDR3 regions were amplified from genomic DNA using the immunoSEQ Assay, a bias-controlled multiplex PCR. Concerning the study's data processing: Nucleated cell counts per sample were estimated from amplification of reference gene primers within the assay. Sequence reads were collapsed and filtered to measure the absolute abundance of every unique TCRbeta CDR3 rearrangement. Productive Simpson clonality was computed per sample as the square root of Simpson's diversity index over productive rearrangements. Held by TCRdb, this immuneACCESS table contains in-frame sequences only and omits some clones. Under half of the omission traces to an unresolved V gene where checked; the cause of the rest is unknown. The V and J calls and clone size come from that table; D and trimming were worked out from the DNA. This sample is represented by about 90,000 clones; roughly 90% of them were singletons. The top ten clonotypes cover 1.2% of the sample.

The CDR3 starts with the cysteine, ends with the phenylalanine, and has 14 residues. Kept here is only the CDR3 DNA, which spans 42 bases and is read in frame from base 1. CDR1 and CDR2 are read off the germline V gene as SQVTM and ANQGSEA. Germline trimming amounts to 4 bases on V and 3 bases on J, with 6 as the count of junction bases outside the gene matches. Specimen: peripheral blood. This clonotype originated in a man aged 80 or over with active or convalescent COVID-19. Rearrangement joined TRBV29-1 to TRBJ1-3; TRBD1 fits 7 bases in the junction. The sequenced DNA is TGCAGCGTTGGACAGGGTGGTTATGGAAACACCATATATTTT. This yields the protein CSVGQGGYGNTIYF.